This T cell receptor (beta chain) was obtained from a study of T cell changes during pregnancy in multiple sclerosis. The CDR3 runs to 13 residues. Trimming cost V 2 bases and J 2 bases, with 6 bases left between them. Per the germline V gene, CDR1 is MNHEY and CDR2 is SMNVEV (reference sequence). Repertoires were generated with immunoSEQ multiplex PCR, while TCRdb's copy carries only in-frame clones and drops some. Of over 40,000 clones listed, 88% are singletons. The chain couples TRBV27 to TRBJ1-1; no clear D gene. The receptor was isolated from a female donor in good health, enrolled as a control in a pregnancy study. This specimen was CD8+ T cells from peripheral blood mononuclear cells, taken after pregnancy. Here the CDR3 reads CASSLRGNTEAFF. The DNA of the CDR3 is TGTGCCAGCAGTTTACGCGGCAACACTGAAGCTTTCTTT.